This T cell receptor beta chain was observed in a study of blood T cell repertoires in COVID-19. Across the study: COVID-19 samples, acute and convalescent, were from the United States, Italy and Spain. PBMCs, B-cell-depleted T cells, or T cells were the source of the cDNA or gDNA that made up the material.

The CDR3 spans 16 residues. Trimming removed 1 base at V and 0 bases at J, with 9 bases between. Germline V CDR1 and CDR2: MGHRA, YSYEKL. Original methodology: Reference gene primers were amplified, and this amplification served to estimate nucleated cell counts. Using immunoSEQ multiplex PCR, the repertoire was profiled, and TCRdb retains in-frame clones only, with some absent. D and trimming come from the DNA, and the V and J calls and clone size come from that table. The sample lists 150,000 or so clones; almost 85% were seen once. The gene calls are TRBV4-1 and TRBJ2-2, with no clear D. Source material: peripheral blood. The sequence was collected from a human donor with acute or convalescent COVID-19. The donor label of this sample is uncertain. CDR3 sequence (DNA): TGCGCCAGCAGCCAAGTCTCCAGCGCGAACACCGGGGAGCTGTTTTTT. Translating it yields CASSQVSSANTGELFF.